This T cell receptor beta chain was retrieved from a study of blood T cell repertoires in COVID-19. Clones were read by immunoSEQ multiplex PCR, and TCRdb kept only the in-frame ones, dropping some. The profile covers over 200,000 clones, with 85% to 90% appearing a single time and under 3.5% taken by the ten largest. Per the germline V gene, CDR1 is MNHEY and CDR2 is SMNVEV (reference sequence). This CDR3 spans 15 amino acids. J gave up 6 bases and V 4 bases, and 2 bases lay outside the gene matches. Seattle patients were enrolled during active infection and followed longitudinally. Material for sequencing was peripheral blood. The clonotype was recovered from a man aged 25-45 years with COVID-19, enrolled during active disease. This chain links TRBV27 with TRBJ1-6; 11 nucleotides align to TRBD1. Here the CDR3 DNA reads TGTGCCAGCAGTTGGGGACAGGGGGGTAATTCACCCCTCCACTTT. Its translation is CASSWGQGGNSPLHF.